This is a list of T cell receptor beta chains from one sample in a study of shared clonotypes between healthy human individuals. This table comes from immunoSEQ multiplex PCR, and its TCRdb copy is limited to in-frame clones, with some not included. The sample lists about 2 million clones; 85% to 95% were seen once. What was sequenced was naive CD4+ T cells sorted from blood. All receptors derive from a man aged 18-30 years in good health. Each CDR3 is given with its conserved first and last residue. Each record gives: CDR3 length, J gene, clone size, V gene, D gene, CDR3 protein, CDR3 DNA. D genes are given only for firm matches. Size tells how often a clone was seen (once, few, many) or the class of an expanded clone, and some rows leave it out.

length: 12; J: TRBJ2-3; size: NA; V: TRBV10-2; D: NA; CDR3: CASSPGADTQYF; DNA: TGCGCCAGCTCCCCAGGCGCAGATACGCAGTATTTT
length: 15; J: TRBJ2-1; size: NA; V: TRBV30; D: TRBD2; CDR3: CAWKRTSGRYNEQFF; DNA: TGTGCCTGGAAAAGGACTAGCGGGAGATACAATGAGCAGTTCTTC
length: 16; J: TRBJ2-5; size: NA; V: TRBV7-2; D: NA; CDR3: CASSLGSYRVGETQYF; DNA: TGTGCCAGCAGCTTAGGCAGCTACAGGGTGGGAGAGACCCAGTACTTC
length: 14; J: TRBJ1-6; size: NA; V: TRBV7-9; D: NA; CDR3: CASSFDGESSPLHF; DNA: TGTGCCAGCAGCTTTGACGGTGAGAGTTCACCCCTCCACTTT
length: 12; J: TRBJ2-5; size: NA; V: TRBV11-2; D: NA; CDR3: CASSFRQETQYF; DNA: TGTGCCAGCAGCTTTCGACAAGAGACCCAGTACTTC
length: 13; J: TRBJ2-5; size: NA; V: TRBV5-4; D: TRBD1; CDR3: CASSSDRGQTQYF; DNA: TGTGCCAGCAGTTCAGACAGGGGACAGACCCAGTACTTC
length: 16; J: TRBJ2-6; size: NA; V: TRBV5-4; D: TRBD2; CDR3: CASSPGGVYGANVLTF; DNA: TGTGCCAGCAGCCCCGGGGGGGTTTATGGGGCCAACGTCCTGACTTTC
length: 15; J: TRBJ1-1; size: NA; V: TRBV28; D: TRBD1; CDR3: CASSLATGGITEAFF; DNA: TGTGCCAGCAGTTTAGCTACAGGGGGGATTACTGAAGCTTTCTTT
length: 14; J: TRBJ1-1; size: NA; V: TRBV6-1; D: TRBD1; CDR3: CASSLRDRATEAFF; DNA: TGTGCCAGCAGTTTACGGGACAGGGCAACCGAAGCTTTCTTT
length: 14; J: TRBJ2-7; size: NA; V: TRBV5-4; D: NA; CDR3: CASSPSGPTYEQYF; DNA: TGTGCCAGCAGCCCAAGCGGGCCCACCTACGAGCAGTACTTC
length: 14; J: TRBJ2-4; size: NA; V: TRBV7-2; D: NA; CDR3: CASSPQVLGDIQYF; DNA: TGTGCCAGCAGCCCCCAGGTGCTAGGGGACATTCAGTACTTC
length: 13; J: TRBJ2-3; size: NA; V: TRBV7-2; D: NA; CDR3: CASSSGRTDTQYF; DNA: TGTGCCAGCAGCTCCGGACGCACAGATACGCAGTATTTT
length: 13; J: TRBJ1-1; size: NA; V: TRBV5-1; D: NA; CDR3: CASRRSLDTEAFF; DNA: TGCGCCAGCAGGCGCTCTTTGGACACTGAAGCTTTCTTT
length: 15; J: TRBJ2-4; size: NA; V: TRBV5-1; D: NA; CDR3: CASSLMGIGENIQYF; DNA: TGCGCCAGCAGCTTGATGGGTATCGGGGAAAACATTCAGTACTTC
length: 14; J: TRBJ2-7; size: NA; V: TRBV9; D: NA; CDR3: CASSTSQSSYEQYF; DNA: TGTGCCAGCAGCACCTCTCAGAGCTCCTACGAGCAGTACTTC
length: 13; J: TRBJ2-3; size: NA; V: TRBV7-8; D: NA; CDR3: CASSAGVVFTQYF; DNA: TGTGCCAGCAGCGCCGGGGTAGTGTTCACGCAGTATTTT
length: 15; J: TRBJ2-7; size: NA; V: TRBV10-3; D: NA; CDR3: CAISESQVSSYEQYF; DNA: TGTGCCATCAGTGAGTCTCAGGTTAGCTCCTACGAGCAGTACTTC
length: 15; J: TRBJ2-7; size: once; V: TRBV14; D: TRBD1; CDR3: CASSQGDSVYYEQYF; DNA: TGTGCCAGCAGCCAAGGGGACAGTGTCTACTACGAGCAGTACTTC
length: 15; J: TRBJ2-6; size: NA; V: TRBV28; D: NA; CDR3: CASSFRTLTANVLTF; DNA: TGTGCCAGCAGTTTTAGGACATTAACGGCCAACGTCCTGACTTTC
length: 15; J: TRBJ2-7; size: NA; V: TRBV7-2; D: TRBD1; CDR3: CASRPGTGGSHEQYF; DNA: TGTGCCAGCAGACCCGGGACAGGGGGTTCCCACGAGCAGTACTTC
length: 14; J: TRBJ2-7; size: NA; V: TRBV10-2; D: NA; CDR3: CASSKESLFYEQYF; DNA: TGCGCCAGCAGTAAGGAGTCCCTTTTCTACGAGCAGTACTTC
length: 12; J: TRBJ1-1; size: NA; V: TRBV28; D: TRBD1; CDR3: CASSLRQGRAFF; DNA: TGTGCCAGCAGTCTGCGACAGGGGAGGGCTTTCTTT
length: 14; J: TRBJ2-1; size: once; V: TRBV5-1; D: NA; CDR3: CASSSGTEYNEQFF; DNA: TGCGCCAGCAGTAGCGGGACAGAGTACAATGAGCAGTTCTTC
length: 15; J: TRBJ1-2; size: NA; V: TRBV6-1; D: NA; CDR3: CASRLRGTPDYGYTF; DNA: TGTGCCAGCCGCTTGAGAGGGACTCCCGACTATGGCTACACCTTC
length: 15; J: TRBJ2-7; size: NA; V: TRBV30; D: TRBD1; CDR3: CAWSGSRGRTYEQYF; DNA: TGTGCCTGGAGTGGGTCCAGGGGGAGAACCTACGAGCAGTACTTC
length: 16; J: TRBJ2-5; size: NA; V: TRBV18; D: NA; CDR3: CASSRLAVAIQETQYF; DNA: TGTGCCAGCTCCCGCCTCGCGGTAGCGATCCAAGAGACCCAGTACTTC
length: 13; J: TRBJ2-1; size: NA; V: TRBV11-2; D: NA; CDR3: CASSLGPGNEQFF; DNA: TGTGCCAGCAGCTTAGGACCCGGCAATGAGCAGTTCTTC
length: 16; J: TRBJ2-5; size: NA; V: TRBV11-2; D: TRBD2; CDR3: CASSYGTSGTQETQYF; DNA: TGTGCCAGCAGCTATGGGACTAGCGGGACCCAAGAGACCCAGTACTTC
length: 15; J: TRBJ2-2; size: NA; V: TRBV30; D: TRBD2; CDR3: CAWMVLAGNTGELFF; DNA: TGTGCCTGGATGGTACTAGCGGGGAACACCGGGGAGCTGTTTTTT
length: 14; J: TRBJ1-5; size: NA; V: TRBV10-2; D: NA; CDR3: CASSDGLGNQPQHF; DNA: TGCGCCAGCAGTGACGGGTTAGGGAATCAGCCCCAGCATTTT
length: 16; J: TRBJ2-4; size: NA; V: TRBV5-4; D: TRBD1; CDR3: CASSSQGARTKNIQYF; DNA: TGTGCCAGCAGCTCTCAGGGGGCTCGTACCAAAAACATTCAGTACTTC
length: 15; J: TRBJ2-5; size: NA; V: TRBV5-4; D: NA; CDR3: CASSLARTDQETQYF; DNA: TGTGCCAGCAGCTTGGCCAGGACAGATCAAGAGACCCAGTACTTC
length: 10; J: TRBJ1-1; size: NA; V: TRBV10-3; D: NA; CDR3: CAIGNTEAFF; DNA: TGTGCCATCGGAAACACTGAAGCTTTCTTT
length: 13; J: TRBJ2-1; size: NA; V: TRBV7-3; D: NA; CDR3: CASSLTVANEQFF; DNA: TGTGCCAGCAGCTTAACGGTGGCTAATGAGCAGTTCTTC
length: 15; J: TRBJ2-1; size: NA; V: TRBV28; D: TRBD2; CDR3: CASTLSGGSYNEQFF; DNA: TGTGCCAGCACCCTTAGCGGGGGCTCCTACAATGAGCAGTTCTTC
length: 16; J: TRBJ2-1; size: once; V: TRBV4-1; D: TRBD1; CDR3: CASSRQGDRSYNEQFF; DNA: TGCGCCAGCAGCCGACAGGGGGATAGGTCCTACAATGAGCAGTTCTTC
length: 15; J: TRBJ1-4; size: NA; V: TRBV5-1; D: NA; CDR3: CASSVRTGGDQKLFF; DNA: TGCGCCAGCAGCGTCCGGACCGGGGGTGACCAAAAACTGTTTTTT
length: 13; J: TRBJ2-7; size: NA; V: TRBV27; D: TRBD2; CDR3: CASRLAALGEQYF; DNA: TGTGCCAGCAGGCTAGCGGCCTTGGGAGAGCAGTACTTC
length: 15; J: TRBJ1-4; size: NA; V: TRBV5-5; D: NA; CDR3: CASSLVRPVGEKLFF; DNA: TGTGCCAGCAGCTTGGTTAGGCCTGTTGGGGAAAAACTGTTTTTT
length: 16; J: TRBJ2-1; size: NA; V: TRBV28; D: TRBD1; CDR3: CASSLEGQVLQREQFF; DNA: TGTGCCAGCAGTTTAGAGGGACAGGTGCTACAACGTGAGCAGTTCTTC
length: 15; J: TRBJ2-3; size: NA; V: TRBV5-4; D: TRBD1; CDR3: CASSLEGASTDTQYF; DNA: TGTGCCAGCAGCTTGGAGGGGGCTAGCACAGATACGCAGTATTTT
length: 13; J: TRBJ1-6; size: NA; V: TRBV5-4; D: TRBD1; CDR3: CASSWTGNSPLHF; DNA: TGTGCCAGCAGCTGGACAGGAAATTCACCCCTCCACTTT
length: 15; J: TRBJ1-5; size: few; V: TRBV2; D: NA; CDR3: CASRETGGLFQPQHF; DNA: TGTGCCAGCAGGGAGACAGGCGGATTATTTCAGCCCCAGCATTTT
length: 12; J: TRBJ2-2; size: NA; V: TRBV6-1; D: TRBD1; CDR3: CASSEAGGGWVF; DNA: TGTGCCAGCAGTGAAGCAGGGGGCGGGTGGGTTTTT
length: 14; J: TRBJ2-2; size: NA; V: TRBV30; D: TRBD1; CDR3: CAWSARGLTGELFF; DNA: TGTGCCTGGAGTGCCAGGGGGCTTACCGGGGAGCTGTTTTTT
length: 13; J: TRBJ2-3; size: NA; V: TRBV2; D: NA; CDR3: CASSVTSTDTQYF; DNA: TGTGCCAGCAGTGTTACTAGCACAGATACGCAGTATTTT
length: 17; J: TRBJ1-4; size: NA; V: TRBV25-1; D: NA; CDR3: CASSTGAPFATNEKLFF; DNA: TGTGCCAGCAGTACAGGTGCCCCATTTGCAACTAATGAAAAACTGTTTTTT
length: 17; J: TRBJ1-6; size: few; V: TRBV6-1; D: TRBD1; CDR3: CASSATGTGINNSPLHF; DNA: TGTGCCAGCAGTGCTACCGGGACAGGGATTAATAATTCACCCCTCCACTTT
length: 17; J: TRBJ1-6; size: NA; V: TRBV25-1; D: NA; CDR3: CASSESPGANYNSPLHF; DNA: TGTGCCAGCAGTGAATCTCCAGGAGCAAACTATAATTCACCCCTCCACTTT
length: 13; J: TRBJ2-5; size: NA; V: TRBV5-4; D: NA; CDR3: CASSFPGEETQYF; DNA: TGTGCCAGCAGCTTCCCAGGGGAAGAGACCCAGTACTTC
length: 14; J: TRBJ2-7; size: NA; V: TRBV18; D: NA; CDR3: CASSPGGAVYEQYF; DNA: TGTGCCAGCTCACCCGGCGGGGCTGTCTACGAGCAGTACTTC